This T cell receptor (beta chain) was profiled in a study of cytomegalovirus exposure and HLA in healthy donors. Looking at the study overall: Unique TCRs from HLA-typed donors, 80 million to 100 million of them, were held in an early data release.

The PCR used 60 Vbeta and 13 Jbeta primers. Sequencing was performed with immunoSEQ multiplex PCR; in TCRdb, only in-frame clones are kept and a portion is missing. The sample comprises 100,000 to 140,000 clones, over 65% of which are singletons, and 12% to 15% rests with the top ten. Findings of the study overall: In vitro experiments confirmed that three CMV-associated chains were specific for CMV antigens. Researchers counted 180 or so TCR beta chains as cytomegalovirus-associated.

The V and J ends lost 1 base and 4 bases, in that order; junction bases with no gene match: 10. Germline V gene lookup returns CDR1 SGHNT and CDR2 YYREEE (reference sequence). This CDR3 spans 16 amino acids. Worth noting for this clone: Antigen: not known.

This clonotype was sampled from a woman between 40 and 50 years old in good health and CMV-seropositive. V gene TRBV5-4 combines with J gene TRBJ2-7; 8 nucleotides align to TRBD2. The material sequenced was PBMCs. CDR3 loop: CASSLSGAGGRYEQYF. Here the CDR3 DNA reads TGTGCCAGCAGCTTGAGTGGCGCGGGGGGAAGATACGAGCAGTACTTC.